These T cell receptor beta chains were read from a single sample in a study of T cell responses to AZD1222 COVID-19 vaccine. Method: immunoSEQ multiplex PCR; TCRdb's copy keeps in-frame clones and lacks some. The table shows fewer than 200,000 clones, with around nine tenths occurring only once. Specimen: peripheral blood, collected 28 days after the second AZD1222 dose. These receptor sequences come from an adult who received the AZD1222 COVID-19 vaccine. Both conserved end residues are trimmed from each CDR3. Fields, in order: J gene, V gene, CDR3 length, CDR3 protein.

TRBJ1-5,TRBV7-2,11,ASSYGQGRPQH
TRBJ1-2,TRBV5-1,12,ASSMTGGAKGYT
TRBJ1-1,TRBV18,13,ASSPPGRGSVAAF
TRBJ1-2,TRBV4-2,13,ASSQDPGEGYGYT
TRBJ1-2,TRBV5-1,13,ASSPSSNRADGYT
TRBJ1-6,TRBV10-3,13,AIRAGQTVNSPLH
TRBJ2-7,TRBV4-3,13,ASSQGPGLALEQY
TRBJ1-1,TRBV18,12,ASSAVGGKGEAF
TRBJ2-1,TRBV11-3,12,ASSLGYRGGEQF
TRBJ2-2,TRBV3-1/TRBV3-2,16,ASSETPTGPANTGELF
TRBJ2-3,TRBV7-9,12,ASSLTTSTDTQY
TRBJ1-2,TRBV7-6,11,ASSPGGVGGYT
TRBJ2-6,TRBV13,13,ASSRRETGANVLT
TRBJ2-1,TRBV12-5,12,ASGRPSSYNEQF